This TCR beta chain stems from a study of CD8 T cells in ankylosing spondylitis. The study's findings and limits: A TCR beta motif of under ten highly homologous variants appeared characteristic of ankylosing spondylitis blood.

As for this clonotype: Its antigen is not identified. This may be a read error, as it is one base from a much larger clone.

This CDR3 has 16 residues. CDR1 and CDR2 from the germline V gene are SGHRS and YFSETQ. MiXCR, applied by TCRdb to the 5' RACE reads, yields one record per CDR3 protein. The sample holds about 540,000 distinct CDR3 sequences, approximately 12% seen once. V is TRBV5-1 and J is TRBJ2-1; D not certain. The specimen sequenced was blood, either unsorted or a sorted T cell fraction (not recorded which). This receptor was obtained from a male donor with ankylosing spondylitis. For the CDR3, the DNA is TGCGCCGGCAGCCCTGAGCCCAATTCACTCTACAATGAGCAGTTCTTC. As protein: CAGSPEPNSLYNEQFF.